The present TCR beta chain was sequenced within a study of early T cells in non-severe SARS-CoV-2 infection. The overall study: From unsorted whole blood, bulk RNA was sequenced, and the chains remained unpaired.

This clonotype appeared many times. The antigen is unknown. Study-level findings and limits: Matching against VDJdb likely underestimated virus-specific expansions, favoring anti-spike CD8.

The protocol attached unique molecular identifiers to individual cDNA molecules. MiXCR, applied by TCRdb to the 5' RACE reads, yields one record per CDR3 protein. This table holds roughly 80,000 distinct CDR3 sequences, approximately 10% found once. This TCR derives from an adult who was a healthcare worker with PCR-confirmed SARS-CoV-2 infection or an uninfected control (not recorded which). The sequences come from whole blood, collected at baseline.

The CDR3 bases are TGTGCCAGCAGTTTTTTGGCCGGAAACACCATATATTTT. Its translation is CASSFLAGNTIYF. This sequence joins TRBV28 and TRBJ1-3; unclear D gene. V was trimmed by 3 bases and J by 4 bases, leaving 7 bases between them. The germline V gene encodes CDR1 MDHEN and CDR2 SYDVKM. The length of the CDR3 is 13 residues.